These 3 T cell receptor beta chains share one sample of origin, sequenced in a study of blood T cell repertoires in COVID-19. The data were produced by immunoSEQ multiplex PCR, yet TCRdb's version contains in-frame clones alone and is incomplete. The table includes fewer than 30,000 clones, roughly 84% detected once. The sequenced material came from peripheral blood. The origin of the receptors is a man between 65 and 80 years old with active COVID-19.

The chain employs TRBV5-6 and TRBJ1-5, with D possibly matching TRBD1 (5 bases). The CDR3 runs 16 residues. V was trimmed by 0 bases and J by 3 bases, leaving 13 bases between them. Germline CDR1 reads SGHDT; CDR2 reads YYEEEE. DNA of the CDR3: TGTGCCAGCAGCTTGGGCCGCGGGGGGATCAATCAGCCCCAGCATTTT. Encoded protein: CASSLGRGGINQPQHF.

In DNA, the CDR3 is TGTGCCAGCAGCTTAGTAGGAGTGGGGCTCACAGATACGCAGTATTTT. This sequence encodes CASSLVGVGLTDTQYF. This chain links TRBV11-1 with TRBJ2-3; possible D gene TRBD1, 5 bases. Germline V gene data show CDR1 as SGHAT and CDR2 as FQDESV (reference sequence). The V and J ends lost 1 base and 2 bases respectively, with 13 bases between them. This CDR3 contains 16 residues.

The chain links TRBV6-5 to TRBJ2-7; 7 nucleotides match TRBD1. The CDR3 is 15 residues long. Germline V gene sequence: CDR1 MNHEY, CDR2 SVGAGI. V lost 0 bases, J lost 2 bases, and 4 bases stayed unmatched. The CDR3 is CASSYSSTGTYEQYF. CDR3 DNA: TGTGCCAGCAGTTACTCTTCGACAGGGACCTACGAGCAGTACTTC.